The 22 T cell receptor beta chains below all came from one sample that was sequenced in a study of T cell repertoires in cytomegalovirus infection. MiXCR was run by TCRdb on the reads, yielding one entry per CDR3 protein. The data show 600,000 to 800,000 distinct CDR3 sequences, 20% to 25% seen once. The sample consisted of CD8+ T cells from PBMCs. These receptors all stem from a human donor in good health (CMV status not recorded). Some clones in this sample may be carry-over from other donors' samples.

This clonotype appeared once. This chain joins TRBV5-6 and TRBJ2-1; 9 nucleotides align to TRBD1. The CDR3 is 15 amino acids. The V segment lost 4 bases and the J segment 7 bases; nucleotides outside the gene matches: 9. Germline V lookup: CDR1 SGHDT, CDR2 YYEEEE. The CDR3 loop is CASSSRDRDRNEQFF. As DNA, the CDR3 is TGTGCCAGCAGCAGCCGGGACAGGGATCGGAATGAGCAGTTCTTC. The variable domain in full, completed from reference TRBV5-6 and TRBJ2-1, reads DAGVTQSPTHLIKTRGQQVTLRCSPKSGHDTVSWYQQALGQGPQFIFQYYEEEERQRGNFPDRFSGHQFPNYSSELNVNALLLGDSALYLCASSSRDRDRNEQFFGPGTRLTVL.

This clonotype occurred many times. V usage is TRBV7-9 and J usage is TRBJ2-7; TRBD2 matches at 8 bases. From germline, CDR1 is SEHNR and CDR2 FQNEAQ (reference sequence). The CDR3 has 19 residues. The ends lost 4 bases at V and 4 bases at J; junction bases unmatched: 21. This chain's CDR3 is CASSSYTYTGGIPPYEQYV. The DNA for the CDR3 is TGTGCCAGCAGCTCGTATACTTACACGGGGGGGATCCCCCCTTACGAGCAGTACGTC.

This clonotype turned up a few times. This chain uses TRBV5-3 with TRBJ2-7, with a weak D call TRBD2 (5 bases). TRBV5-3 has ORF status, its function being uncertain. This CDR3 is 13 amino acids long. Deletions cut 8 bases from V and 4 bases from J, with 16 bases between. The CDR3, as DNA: TGTGCCAGCAGCGCCGAAGGGAGTTACGAGCAGTACTTC. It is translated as CASSAEGSYEQYF.

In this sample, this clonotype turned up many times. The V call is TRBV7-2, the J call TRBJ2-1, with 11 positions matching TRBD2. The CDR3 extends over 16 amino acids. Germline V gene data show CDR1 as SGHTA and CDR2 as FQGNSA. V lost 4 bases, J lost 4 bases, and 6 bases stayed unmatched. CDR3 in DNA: TGTGCCAGCAGCTGGCCCACTAGCGGGGGTTACAATGAGCAGTTCTTC. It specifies CASSWPTSGGYNEQFF.

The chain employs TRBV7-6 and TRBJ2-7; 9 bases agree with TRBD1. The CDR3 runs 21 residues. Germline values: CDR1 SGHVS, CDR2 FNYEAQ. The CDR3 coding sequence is TGTACCAGCAGCCGATTTGATGGGACAGGGAATATTCGGCTGCCCTCCTACGAGCAGTACGTC. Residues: CTSSRFDGTGNIRLPSYEQYV.

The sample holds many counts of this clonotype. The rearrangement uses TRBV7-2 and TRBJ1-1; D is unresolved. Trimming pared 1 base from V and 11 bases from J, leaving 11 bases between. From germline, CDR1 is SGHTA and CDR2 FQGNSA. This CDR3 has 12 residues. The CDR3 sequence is CASSLGSGRAFF. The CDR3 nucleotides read TGTGCCAGCAGCTTAGGAAGCGGGAGGGCTTTCTTT.

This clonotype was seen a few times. CDR3 protein: CSASQTGIYEQYF. DNA of the CDR3: TGCAGTGCTAGCCAGACAGGGATTTACGAGCAGTACTTC. The chain combines TRBV20-1 with TRBJ2-7; TRBD1 matches at 7 bases. The V gene's germline CDR1 is DFQATT and CDR2 SNEGSKA (reference sequence). J was trimmed by 4 bases and V by 3 bases; bases with no gene match: 6. The CDR3 consists of 13 residues.

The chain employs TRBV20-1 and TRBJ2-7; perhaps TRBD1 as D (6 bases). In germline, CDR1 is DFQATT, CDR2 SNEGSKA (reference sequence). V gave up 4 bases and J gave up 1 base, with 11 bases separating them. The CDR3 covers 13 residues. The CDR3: CSATTDSSYEQYV. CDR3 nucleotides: TGCAGTGCTACCACGGACAGTTCCTACGAGCAGTACGTC.

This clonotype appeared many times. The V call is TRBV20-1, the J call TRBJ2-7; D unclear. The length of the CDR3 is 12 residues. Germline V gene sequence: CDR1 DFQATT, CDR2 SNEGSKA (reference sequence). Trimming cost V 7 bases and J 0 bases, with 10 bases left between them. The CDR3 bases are TGCAGTGGTCAACGATACTCCTACGAGCAGTACTTC. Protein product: CSGQRYSYEQYF.

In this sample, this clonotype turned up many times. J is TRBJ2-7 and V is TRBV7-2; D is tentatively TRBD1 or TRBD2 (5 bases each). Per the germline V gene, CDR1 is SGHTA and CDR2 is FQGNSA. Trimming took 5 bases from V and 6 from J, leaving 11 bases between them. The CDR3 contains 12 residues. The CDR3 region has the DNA TGTGCCAGCAGCCCCACCGGGACCGAGCAGTACTTC. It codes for CASSPTGTEQYF.

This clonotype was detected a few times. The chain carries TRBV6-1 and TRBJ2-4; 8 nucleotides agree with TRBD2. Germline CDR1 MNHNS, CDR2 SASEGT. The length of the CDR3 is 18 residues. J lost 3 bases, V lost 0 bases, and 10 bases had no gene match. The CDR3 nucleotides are TGTGCCAGCAGTGAAGCGCCGCACAGCGGGGGAGGCAAAAACATTCAGTACTTC. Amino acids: CASSEAPHSGGGKNIQYF.

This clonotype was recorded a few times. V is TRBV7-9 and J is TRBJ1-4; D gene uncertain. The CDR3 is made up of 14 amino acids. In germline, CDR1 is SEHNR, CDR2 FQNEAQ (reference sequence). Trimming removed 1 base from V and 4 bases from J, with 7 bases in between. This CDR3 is CASSLGGVNEKLFF. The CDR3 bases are TGTGCCAGCAGCTTAGGCGGAGTTAATGAAAAACTGTTTTTT. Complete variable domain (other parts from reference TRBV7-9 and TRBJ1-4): DTGVSQNPRHKITKRGQNVTFRCDPISEHNRLYWYRQTLGQGPEFLTYFQNEAQLEKSRLLSDRFSAERPKGSFSTLEIQRTEQGDSAMYLCASSLGGVNEKLFFGSGTQLSVL.

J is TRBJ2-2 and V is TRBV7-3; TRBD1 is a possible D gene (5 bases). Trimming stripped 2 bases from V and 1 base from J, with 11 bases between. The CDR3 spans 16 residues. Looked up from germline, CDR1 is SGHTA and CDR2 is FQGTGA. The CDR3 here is CASSLVWQGNTGELFF. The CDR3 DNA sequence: TGTGCCAGCAGCTTAGTCTGGCAGGGGAACACCGGGGAGCTGTTTTTT.

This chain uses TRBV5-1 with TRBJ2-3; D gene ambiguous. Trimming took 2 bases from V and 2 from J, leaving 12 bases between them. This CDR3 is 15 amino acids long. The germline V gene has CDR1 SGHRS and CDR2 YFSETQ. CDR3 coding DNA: TGCGCCAGCAGCTTTCTGGGCCGGCCCACAGATACGCAGTATTTT. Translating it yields CASSFLGRPTDTQYF.

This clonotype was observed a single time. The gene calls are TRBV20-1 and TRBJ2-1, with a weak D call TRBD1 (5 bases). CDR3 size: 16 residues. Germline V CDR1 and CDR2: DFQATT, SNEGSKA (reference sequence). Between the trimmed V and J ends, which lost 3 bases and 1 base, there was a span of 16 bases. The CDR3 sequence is CSASAVGQGSYNEQFF. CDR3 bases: TGCAGTGCTAGCGCAGTGGGTCAGGGTTCCTACAATGAGCAGTTCTTC.

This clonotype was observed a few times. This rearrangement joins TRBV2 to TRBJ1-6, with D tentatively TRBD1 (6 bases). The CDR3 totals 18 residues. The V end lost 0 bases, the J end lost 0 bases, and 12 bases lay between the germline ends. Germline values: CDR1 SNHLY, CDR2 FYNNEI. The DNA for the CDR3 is TGTGCCAGCAGTGAAGCTCAGGGGAAGAGCTCCTATAATTCACCCCTCCACTTT. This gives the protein CASSEAQGKSSYNSPLHF. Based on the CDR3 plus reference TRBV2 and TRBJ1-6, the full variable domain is EPEVTQTPSHQVTQMGQEVILRCVPISNHLYFYWYRQILGQKVEFLVSFYNNEISEKSEIFDDQFSVERPDGSNFTLKIRSTKLEDSAMYFCASSEAQGKSSYNSPLHFGNGTRLTVT.

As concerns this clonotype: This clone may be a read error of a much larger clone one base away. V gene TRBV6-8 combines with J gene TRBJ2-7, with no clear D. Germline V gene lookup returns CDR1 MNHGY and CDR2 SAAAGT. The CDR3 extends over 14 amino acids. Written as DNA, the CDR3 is TGTGCCAGCAGTTACGCCGGGTCAACCTACGAGCAGAACTTC. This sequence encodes CASSYAGSTYEQNF.

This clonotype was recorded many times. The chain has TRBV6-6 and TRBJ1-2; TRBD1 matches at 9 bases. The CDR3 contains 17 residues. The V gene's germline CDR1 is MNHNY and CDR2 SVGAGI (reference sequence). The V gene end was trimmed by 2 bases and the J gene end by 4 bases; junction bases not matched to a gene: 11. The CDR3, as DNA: TGTGCCAGCAGTTACGTCCGGGACAGGGAGATAGGCTATGGCTACACCTTC. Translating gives CASSYVRDREIGYGYTF.

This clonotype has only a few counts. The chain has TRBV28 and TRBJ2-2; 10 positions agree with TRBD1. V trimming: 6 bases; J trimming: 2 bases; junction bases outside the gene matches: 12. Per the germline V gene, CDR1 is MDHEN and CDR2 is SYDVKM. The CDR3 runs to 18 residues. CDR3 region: CASSEDRGLFLNTGELFF. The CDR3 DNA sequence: TGTGCCAGCAGCGAAGACAGGGGGCTATTTTTAAACACCGGGGAGCTGTTTTTT.

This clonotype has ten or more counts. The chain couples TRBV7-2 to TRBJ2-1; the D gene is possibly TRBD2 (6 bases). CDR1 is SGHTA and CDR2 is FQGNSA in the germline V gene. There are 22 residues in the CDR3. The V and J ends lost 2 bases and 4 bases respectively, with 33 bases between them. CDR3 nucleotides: TGTGCCAGCAGCTTACCCGCCCTATCAGGACGGAAAGTGGGGGGTCCTTACAATGAGCAGTTCTTC. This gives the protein CASSLPALSGRKVGGPYNEQFF.

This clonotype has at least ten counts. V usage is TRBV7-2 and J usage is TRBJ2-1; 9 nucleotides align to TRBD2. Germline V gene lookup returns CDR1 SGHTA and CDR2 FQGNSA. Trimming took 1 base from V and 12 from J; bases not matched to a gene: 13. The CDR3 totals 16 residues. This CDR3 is CASSLGFMAGGPRQFF. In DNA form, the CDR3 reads TGTGCCAGCAGCTTAGGATTTATGGCGGGGGGGCCCCGGCAGTTCTTC. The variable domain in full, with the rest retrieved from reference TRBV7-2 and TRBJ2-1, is GAGVSQSPSNKVTEKGKDVELRCDPISGHTALYWYRQSLGQGLEFLIYFQGNSAPDKSGLPSDRFSAERTGGSVSTLTIQRTQQEDSAVYLCASSLGFMAGGPRQFFGPGTRLTVL.

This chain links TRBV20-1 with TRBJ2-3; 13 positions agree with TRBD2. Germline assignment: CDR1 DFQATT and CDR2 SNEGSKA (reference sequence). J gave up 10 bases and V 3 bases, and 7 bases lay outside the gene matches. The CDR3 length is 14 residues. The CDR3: CSASRLAGGRSQYF. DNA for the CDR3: TGCAGTGCTAGCCGACTAGCGGGGGGACGGTCGCAGTATTTT.